This passage covers 16 T cell receptor beta chains from one sample sequenced in a study of blood T cell repertoires in COVID-19 (dated by TCRdb to 2018 to 2020). The library was produced with the immunoSEQ multiplex PCR assay. TCRdb took this table from immuneACCESS and kept in-frame rearrangements with V and J called. Such tables lack part of the clones; where checked against another copy, unresolved V genes explain under half of the gap, and the rest is unexplained. This sample is represented by about 160,000 clones; over 70% of them were singletons. Together, the top ten hold about 10% of the sample. Material: peripheral blood. The source is a woman of 80 years or more with active or convalescent COVID-19.

The rearrangement uses TRBV7-3 and TRBJ1-2; 7 nucleotides match TRBD1. This CDR3 spans 16 amino acids. Germline assignment: CDR1 SGHTA and CDR2 FQGTGA. The trim removed 3 bases at V and 4 bases at J, leaving 11 bases unmatched. Written as DNA, the CDR3 is TGTGCCAGCAGCTTGGAGGGGGCAGGGGACGTCTATGGCTACACCTTC. Its translation: CASSLEGAGDVYGYTF.

This chain joins TRBV9 and TRBJ1-4, with unresolved D. V shed 0 bases and J shed 1 base, with 4 bases lying between them. This CDR3 comprises 14 residues. CDR1 is SGDLS, CDR2 YYNGEE, per germline. The CDR3 loop is CASSVDGTNEKLFF. CDR3 DNA sequence: TGTGCCAGCAGCGTAGACGGAACTAATGAAAAACTGTTTTTT.

The chain is built from TRBV9 and TRBJ2-1; D perhaps matches TRBD2 (5 bases). Looked up from germline, CDR1 is SGDLS and CDR2 is YYNGEE. Trimming took off 3 bases at V and 9 bases at J, with 19 bases between the two ends. The CDR3 is 15 residues long. The CDR3 sequence: CASSGGYGRVSEQFF. CDR3 bases: TGTGCCAGCAGCGGAGGGTACGGAAGGGTGAGTGAGCAGTTCTTC.

V is TRBV6-1 and J is TRBJ1-4; 9 nucleotides agree with TRBD1. Germline V gene lookup returns CDR1 MNHNS and CDR2 SASEGT. This CDR3 is 15 amino acids long. V was pared by 1 base and J by 8 bases, with 5 bases of the junction left unmatched. The DNA for the CDR3 is TGTGCCAGCAGTGAAGGGGGGACAGGGTCGGAAAAACTGTTTTTT. As protein: CASSEGGTGSEKLFF.

The J gene is TRBJ2-7, the V gene TRBV5-1; tentatively, D is TRBD1 (6 bases). V gave up 4 bases and J gave up 0 bases, with 17 bases separating them. Germline V gives CDR1 SGHRS, CDR2 YFSETQ. The CDR3 contains 16 residues. The DNA of the CDR3 is TGCGCCAGCAGCACCCATACAGGGTTCCCCTCCTACGAGCAGTACTTC. It translates to CASSTHTGFPSYEQYF.

The chain has TRBV12-3 or TRBV12-4 and TRBJ2-1; D perhaps matches TRBD2 (5 bases). Between the trimmed V and J ends, which lost 6 bases and 6 bases, there was a span of 12 bases. This CDR3 is 13 amino acids long. DNA of the CDR3: TGTGCCAGCAGCCAAGGACTTACCAATGAGCAGTTCTTC. It encodes CASSQGLTNEQFF.

This chain uses TRBV25-1 with TRBJ2-1, with a tentative D call TRBD1 (6 bases). The CDR3 runs to 14 residues. Trimming removed 3 bases at V and 7 bases at J, with 13 bases between. Germline CDR1 reads MGHDK; CDR2 reads SYGVNS. CDR3 sequence: CASSDHNRANEQFF. The CDR3 DNA reads TGTGCCAGCAGTGACCATAACAGGGCGAATGAGCAGTTCTTC.

This clone was picked up a small number of times. Here the CDR3 reads CASSTGAANSPLHF. The DNA of the CDR3 is TGTGCCAGTTCCACAGGGGCCGCTAATTCACCCCTCCACTTT. This rearrangement joins TRBV6-5 to TRBJ1-6, with 7 positions matching TRBD1. Germline loops: CDR1 MNHEY, CDR2 SVGAGI. This CDR3 comprises 14 residues. The trim removed 9 bases at V and 6 bases at J, leaving 8 bases unmatched.

The rearrangement links TRBV7-6 to TRBJ2-3; D possibly corresponds to TRBD2 (5 bases). Germline V lookup: CDR1 SGHVS, CDR2 FNYEAQ. The CDR3 consists of 13 residues. Trimming removed 5 bases from V and 7 bases from J, with 13 bases in between. CDR3 region: CASSPVLGNTQYF. CDR3 coding DNA: TGTGCCAGCAGCCCTGTCCTCGGGAATACGCAGTATTTT.

The chain is built from TRBV5-1 and TRBJ2-1, with TRBD2 as a possible D gene (6 bases). The germline V and J ends were trimmed by 4 bases and 5 bases, with 16 bases remaining between them. This CDR3 is built from 15 residues. Germline CDR1 SGHRS, CDR2 YFSETQ. CDR3 region: CASSPLRTTHNEQFF. Written as DNA, the CDR3 is TGCGCCAGCAGCCCCCTGCGGACTACCCACAATGAGCAGTTCTTC.

The chain recombines TRBV19 with TRBJ1-6, with D possibly matching TRBD1 (6 bases). V shed 4 bases and J shed 9 bases, with 19 bases lying between them. Germline V gene sequence: CDR1 LNHDA, CDR2 SQIVND (reference sequence). The length of the CDR3 is 16 residues. CDR3 residues: CASSTPGEGVVSPLHF. The CDR3 DNA follows: TGTGCCAGTAGTACGCCCGGGGAGGGGGTCGTTTCACCCCTCCACTTT.

This rearrangement joins TRBV5-1 to TRBJ2-1; possible D gene TRBD2, 5 bases. The CDR3 spans 13 residues. Germline CDR1 SGHRS, CDR2 YFSETQ. Trimming left V 5 bases short and J 4 bases short, with 10 bases between. CDR3: CASSEGVYNEQFF. The CDR3 DNA reads as TGCGCCAGCAGTGAGGGTGTTTACAATGAGCAGTTCTTC.

The rearrangement uses TRBV27 and TRBJ1-6; D remains ambiguous. The CDR3 has 16 amino acids. The V end lost 2 bases, the J end lost 12 bases, and 20 bases lay between the germline ends. Germline-derived CDR1 and CDR2 are MNHEY and SMNVEV (reference sequence). The CDR3 reads CASSLRGGRQDLPLHF. CDR3 DNA: TGTGCCAGCAGTTTACGAGGAGGGCGGCAGGATCTACCCCTCCACTTT.

The CDR3 here is CASTPEGAGQPQHF. The CDR3, as DNA: TGTGCCAGCACCCCCGAGGGGGCTGGTCAGCCCCAGCATTTT. The chain recombines TRBV27 with TRBJ1-5; 7 positions match TRBD1. The germline V gene has CDR1 MNHEY and CDR2 SMNVEV (reference sequence). The CDR3 is 14 amino acids. The ends lost 7 bases at V and 6 bases at J; junction bases unmatched: 9.

This clone was seen more than once but under ten times. This chain uses TRBV6-2 or TRBV6-3 with TRBJ2-2; 15 bases are a match to TRBD2. This CDR3 has 17 residues. Germline V gene lookup returns CDR1 MNHEY and CDR2 SVGEGT. The trim removed 5 bases at V and 2 bases at J, leaving 3 bases unmatched. Here the CDR3 reads CASSRGLAGGNTGELFF. The CDR3 DNA reads as TGTGCCAGCAGTCGGGGACTAGCGGGGGGCAACACCGGGGAGCTGTTTTTT.

V usage is TRBV7-6 and J usage is TRBJ2-5; 10 bases are a match to TRBD2. The germline V gene encodes CDR1 SGHVS and CDR2 FNYEAQ. V trimming: 0 bases; J trimming: 4 bases; junction bases outside the gene matches: 5. The CDR3 is made up of 16 amino acids. In DNA form, the CDR3 reads TGTGCCAGCAGCTTAGCGCGGTCTAGCGGGGGAGAGACCCAGTACTTC. Residues: CASSLARSSGGETQYF.